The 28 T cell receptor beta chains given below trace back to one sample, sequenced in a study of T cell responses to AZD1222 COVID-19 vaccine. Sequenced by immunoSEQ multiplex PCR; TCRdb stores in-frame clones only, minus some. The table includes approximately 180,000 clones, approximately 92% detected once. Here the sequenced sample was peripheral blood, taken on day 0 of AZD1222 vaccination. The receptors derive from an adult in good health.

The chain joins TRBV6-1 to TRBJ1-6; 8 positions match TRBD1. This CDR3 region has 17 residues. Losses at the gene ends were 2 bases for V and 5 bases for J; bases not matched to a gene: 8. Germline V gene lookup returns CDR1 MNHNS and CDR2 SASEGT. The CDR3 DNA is TGTGCCAGCAGTGAATACCCTCCAGGGGGCAATAATTCACCCCTCCACTTT. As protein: CASSEYPPGGNNSPLHF.

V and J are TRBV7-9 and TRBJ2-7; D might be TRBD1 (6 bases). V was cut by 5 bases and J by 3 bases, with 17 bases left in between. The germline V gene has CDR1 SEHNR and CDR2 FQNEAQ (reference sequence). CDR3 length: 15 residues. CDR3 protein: CASSPPTGPLYEQYF. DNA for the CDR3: TGTGCCAGCAGCCCCCCCACAGGGCCCCTCTACGAGCAGTACTTC.

The CDR3 coding sequence is TGTGCCAGCAGTTTATTACAGGGTAGTCCCTACACCTTC. This gives the protein CASSLLQGSPYTF. This chain connects TRBV12-3 or TRBV12-4 to TRBJ1-2, with a weak D call TRBD1 (6 bases). CDR3 length: 13 residues. Trimming took 2 bases from V and 10 from J, leaving 14 bases between them.

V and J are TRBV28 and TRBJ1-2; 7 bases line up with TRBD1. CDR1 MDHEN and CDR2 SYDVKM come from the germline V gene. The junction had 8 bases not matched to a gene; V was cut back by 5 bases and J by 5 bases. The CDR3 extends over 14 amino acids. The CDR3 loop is CASSIPGQNYGYTF. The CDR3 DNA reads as TGTGCCAGCAGTATACCGGGACAGAATTATGGCTACACCTTC.

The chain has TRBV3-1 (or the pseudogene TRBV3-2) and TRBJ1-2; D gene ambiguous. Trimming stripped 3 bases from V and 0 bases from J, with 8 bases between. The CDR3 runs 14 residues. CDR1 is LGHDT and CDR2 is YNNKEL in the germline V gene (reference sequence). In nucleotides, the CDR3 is TGTGCCAGCAGCCAGGCAGGTTCTAACTATGGCTACACCTTC. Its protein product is CASSQAGSNYGYTF.

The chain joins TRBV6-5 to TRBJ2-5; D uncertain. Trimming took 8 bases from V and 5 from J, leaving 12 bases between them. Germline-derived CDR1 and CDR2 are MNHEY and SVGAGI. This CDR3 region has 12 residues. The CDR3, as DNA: TGTGCCAGCTTGAGAGTAGGGGAGACCCAGTACTTC. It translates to CASLRVGETQYF.

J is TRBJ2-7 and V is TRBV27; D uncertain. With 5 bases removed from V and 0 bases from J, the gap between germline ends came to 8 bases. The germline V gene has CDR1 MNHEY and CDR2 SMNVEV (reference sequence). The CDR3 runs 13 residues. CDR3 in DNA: TGTGCCAGCAGTCTCCATAGCTCCTACGAGCAGTACTTC. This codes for CASSLHSSYEQYF.

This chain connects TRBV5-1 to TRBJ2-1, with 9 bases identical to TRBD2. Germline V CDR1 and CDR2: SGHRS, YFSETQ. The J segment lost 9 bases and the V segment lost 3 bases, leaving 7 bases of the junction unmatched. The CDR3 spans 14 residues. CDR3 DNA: TGCGCCAGCAGCTCGATAGCGGGAGCGAGTGAGCAGTTCTTC. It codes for CASSSIAGASEQFF.

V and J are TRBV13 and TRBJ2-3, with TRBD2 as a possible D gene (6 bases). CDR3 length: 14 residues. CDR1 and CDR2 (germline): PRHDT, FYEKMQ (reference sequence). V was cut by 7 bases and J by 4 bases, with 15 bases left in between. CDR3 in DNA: TGTGCCAGCATGGAGGGTTTTGTCTCAGATACGCAGTATTTT. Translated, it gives CASMEGFVSDTQYF.

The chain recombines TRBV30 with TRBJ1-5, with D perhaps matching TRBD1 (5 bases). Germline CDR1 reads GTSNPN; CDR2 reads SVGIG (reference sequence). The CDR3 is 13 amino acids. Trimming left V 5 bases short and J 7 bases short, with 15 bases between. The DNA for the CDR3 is TGTGCCTGGGATAGTGCGGGGGTACAGCCCCAGCATTTT. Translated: CAWDSAGVQPQHF.

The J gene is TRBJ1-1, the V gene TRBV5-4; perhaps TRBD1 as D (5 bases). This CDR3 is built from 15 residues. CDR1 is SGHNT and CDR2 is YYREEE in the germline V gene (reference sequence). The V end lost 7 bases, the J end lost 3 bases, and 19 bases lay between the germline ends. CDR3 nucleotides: TGTGCCAGCCAGCGTGGGGGGGGTGGATACACTGAAGCTTTCTTT. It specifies CASQRGGGGYTEAFF.

The CDR3 loop is CAWTVDFNTEAFF. The CDR3 coding sequence is TGTGCCTGGACCGTGGATTTTAACACTGAAGCTTTCTTT. The V call is TRBV30, the J call TRBJ1-1; no clear D gene. CDR3 length: 13 amino acids. V lost 4 bases and J 2 bases, leaving 11 bases between the germline ends. Looked up from germline, CDR1 is GTSNPN and CDR2 is SVGIG (reference sequence). The full variable domain, rest sourced from reference TRBV30 and TRBJ1-1, is SQTIHQWPATLVQPVGSPLSLECTVEGTSNPNLYWYRQAAGRGLQLLFYSVGIGQISSEVPQNLSASRPQDRQFILSSKKLLLSDSGFYLCAWTVDFNTEAFFGQGTRLTVV.

The CDR3 nucleotides are TGTGCCAGCAGCCAGTCGACCATGAACACTGAAGCTTTCTTT. It translates to CASSQSTMNTEAFF. The gene calls are TRBV3-1 (or the pseudogene TRBV3-2) and TRBJ1-1; no reliable D call. V lost 3 bases, J lost 0 bases, and 8 bases lay in between. The CDR3 has 14 amino acids. The V gene's germline CDR1 is LGHDT and CDR2 YNNKEL (reference sequence).

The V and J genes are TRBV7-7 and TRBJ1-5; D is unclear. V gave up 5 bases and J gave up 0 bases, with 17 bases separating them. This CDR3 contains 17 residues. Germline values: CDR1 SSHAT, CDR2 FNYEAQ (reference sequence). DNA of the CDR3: TGTGCCAGCAGCCCCAATCGGAAGTTACTTAGCAATCAGCCCCAGCATTTT. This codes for CASSPNRKLLSNQPQHF.

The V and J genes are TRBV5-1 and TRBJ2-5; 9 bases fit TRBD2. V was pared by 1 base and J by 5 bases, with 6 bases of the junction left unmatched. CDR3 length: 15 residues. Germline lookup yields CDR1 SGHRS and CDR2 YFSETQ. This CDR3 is CASSLRSGSEETQYF. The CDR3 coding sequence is TGCGCCAGCAGCTTGCGTAGCGGGAGTGAGGAGACCCAGTACTTC. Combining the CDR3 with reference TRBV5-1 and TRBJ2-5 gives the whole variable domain KAGVTQTPRYLIKTRGQQVTLSCSPISGHRSVSWYQQTPGQGLQFLFEYFSETQRNKGNFPGRFSGRQFSNSRSEMNVSTLELGDSALYLCASSLRSGSEETQYFGPGTRLLVL.

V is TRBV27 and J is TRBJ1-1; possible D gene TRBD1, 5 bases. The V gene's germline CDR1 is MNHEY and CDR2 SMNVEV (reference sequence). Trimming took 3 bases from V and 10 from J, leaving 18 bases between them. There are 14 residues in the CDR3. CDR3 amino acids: CASSFGGNTRIAFF. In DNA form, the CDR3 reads TGTGCCAGCAGTTTTGGGGGGAATACACGGATAGCTTTCTTT.

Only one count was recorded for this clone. The CDR3 region is CASSLGAGGKKAFF. The CDR3 DNA follows: TGTGCCAGCAGCTTAGGGGCAGGGGGCAAAAAAGCTTTCTTT. The J gene is TRBJ1-1, the V gene TRBV7-8, with TRBD1 matching over 8 bases. The CDR3 spans 14 residues. Germline values: CDR1 SGHVS, CDR2 FQNEAQ. V was clipped by 1 base and J by 9 bases; unmatched bases: 7.

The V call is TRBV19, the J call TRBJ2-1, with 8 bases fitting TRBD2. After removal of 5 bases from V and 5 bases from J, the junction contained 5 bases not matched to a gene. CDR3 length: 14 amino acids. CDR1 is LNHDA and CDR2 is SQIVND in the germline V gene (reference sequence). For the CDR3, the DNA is TGTGCCAGTAGTCCTGGACTAGCCCACAATGAGCAGTTCTTC. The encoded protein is CASSPGLAHNEQFF. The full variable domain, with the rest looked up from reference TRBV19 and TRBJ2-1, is DGGITQSPKYLFRKEGQNVTLSCEQNLNHDAMYWYRQDPGQGLRLIYYSQIVNDFQKGDIAEGYSVSREKKESFPLTVTSAQKNPTAFYLCASSPGLAHNEQFFGPGTRLTVL.

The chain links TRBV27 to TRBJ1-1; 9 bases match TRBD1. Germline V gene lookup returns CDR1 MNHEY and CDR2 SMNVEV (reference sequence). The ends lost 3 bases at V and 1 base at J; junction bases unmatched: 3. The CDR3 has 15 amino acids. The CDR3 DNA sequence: TGTGCCAGCAGTTTTACAGGGGGCCCGAACACTGAAGCTTTCTTT. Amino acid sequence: CASSFTGGPNTEAFF.

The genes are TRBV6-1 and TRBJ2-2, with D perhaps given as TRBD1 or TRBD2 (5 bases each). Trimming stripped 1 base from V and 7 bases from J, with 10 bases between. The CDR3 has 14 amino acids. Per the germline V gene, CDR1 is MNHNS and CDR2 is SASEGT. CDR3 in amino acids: CASSEGGSFGELFF. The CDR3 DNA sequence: TGTGCCAGCAGTGAAGGGGGGTCCTTCGGGGAGCTGTTTTTT.

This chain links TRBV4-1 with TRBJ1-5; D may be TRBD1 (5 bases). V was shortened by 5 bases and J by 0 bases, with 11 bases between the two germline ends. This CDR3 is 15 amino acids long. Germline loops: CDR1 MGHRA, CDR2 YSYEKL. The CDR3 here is CASSNPGSSNQPQHF. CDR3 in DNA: TGCGCCAGCAGCAACCCAGGGAGTAGCAATCAGCCCCAGCATTTT.

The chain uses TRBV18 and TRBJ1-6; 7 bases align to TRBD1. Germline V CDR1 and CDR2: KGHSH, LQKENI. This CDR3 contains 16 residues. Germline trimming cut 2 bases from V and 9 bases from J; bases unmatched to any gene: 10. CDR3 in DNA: TGTGCCAGCTCACCAGTCTCACAGGGGATAGGTTCACCCCTCCACTTT. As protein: CASSPVSQGIGSPLHF.

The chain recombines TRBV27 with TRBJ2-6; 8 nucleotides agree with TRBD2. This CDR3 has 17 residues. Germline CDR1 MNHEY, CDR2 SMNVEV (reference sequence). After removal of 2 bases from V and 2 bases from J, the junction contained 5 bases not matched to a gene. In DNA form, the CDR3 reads TGTGCCAGCAGTTTAATCGCGGGGGGCGCTGGGGCCAACGTCCTGACTTTC. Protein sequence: CASSLIAGGAGANVLTF.

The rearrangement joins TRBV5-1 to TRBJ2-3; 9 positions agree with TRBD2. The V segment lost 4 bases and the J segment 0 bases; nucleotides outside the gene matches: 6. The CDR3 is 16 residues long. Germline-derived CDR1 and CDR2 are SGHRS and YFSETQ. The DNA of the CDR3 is TGCGCCAGCAGCCCTTTAGCGGGAGCTAGCACAGATACGCAGTATTTT. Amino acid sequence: CASSPLAGASTDTQYF. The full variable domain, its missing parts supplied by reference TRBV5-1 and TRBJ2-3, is KAGVTQTPRYLIKTRGQQVTLSCSPISGHRSVSWYQQTPGQGLQFLFEYFSETQRNKGNFPGRFSGRQFSNSRSEMNVSTLELGDSALYLCASSPLAGASTDTQYFGPGTRLTVL.

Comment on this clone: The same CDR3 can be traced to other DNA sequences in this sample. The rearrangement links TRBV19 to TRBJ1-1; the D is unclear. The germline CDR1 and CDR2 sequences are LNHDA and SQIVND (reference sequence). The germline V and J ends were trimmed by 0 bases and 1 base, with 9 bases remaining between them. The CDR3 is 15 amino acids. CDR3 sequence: CASSIDRAANTEAFF. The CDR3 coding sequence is TGTGCCAGTAGTATAGACCGGGCCGCGAACACTGAAGCTTTCTTT.

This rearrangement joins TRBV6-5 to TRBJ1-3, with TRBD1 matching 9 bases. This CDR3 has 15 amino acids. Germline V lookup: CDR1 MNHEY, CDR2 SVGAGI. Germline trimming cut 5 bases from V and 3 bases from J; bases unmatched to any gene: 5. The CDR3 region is CASSHGQGIGNTIYF. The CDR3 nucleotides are TGTGCCAGCAGTCACGGACAGGGGATTGGAAACACCATATATTTT.

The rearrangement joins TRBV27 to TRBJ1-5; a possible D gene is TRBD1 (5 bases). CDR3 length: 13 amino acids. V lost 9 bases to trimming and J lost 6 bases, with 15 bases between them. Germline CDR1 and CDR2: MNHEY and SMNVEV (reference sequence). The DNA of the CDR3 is TGTGCCAGTCGTGGGGGGGTGTTTCAGCCCCAGCATTTT. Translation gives CASRGGVFQPQHF.

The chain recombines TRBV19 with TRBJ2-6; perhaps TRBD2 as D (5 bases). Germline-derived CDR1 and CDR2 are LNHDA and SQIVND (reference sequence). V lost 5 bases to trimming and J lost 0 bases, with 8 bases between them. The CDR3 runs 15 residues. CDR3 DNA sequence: TGTGCCAGTAGTCGGGGAAGCTCTGGGGCCAACGTCCTGACTTTC. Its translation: CASSRGSSGANVLTF.